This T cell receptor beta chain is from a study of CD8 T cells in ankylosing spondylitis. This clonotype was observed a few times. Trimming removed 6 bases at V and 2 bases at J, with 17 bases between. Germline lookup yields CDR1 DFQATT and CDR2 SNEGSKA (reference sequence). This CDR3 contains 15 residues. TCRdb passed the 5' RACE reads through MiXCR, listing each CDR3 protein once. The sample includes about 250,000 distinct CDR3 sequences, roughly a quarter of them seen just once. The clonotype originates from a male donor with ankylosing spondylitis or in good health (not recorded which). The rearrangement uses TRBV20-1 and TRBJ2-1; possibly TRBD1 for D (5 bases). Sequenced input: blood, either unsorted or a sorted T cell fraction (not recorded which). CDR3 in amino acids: CSAAAGIPPYNEQFF. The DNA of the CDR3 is TGCAGTGCCGCCGCAGGGATCCCCCCCTACAATGAGCAGTTCTTC.